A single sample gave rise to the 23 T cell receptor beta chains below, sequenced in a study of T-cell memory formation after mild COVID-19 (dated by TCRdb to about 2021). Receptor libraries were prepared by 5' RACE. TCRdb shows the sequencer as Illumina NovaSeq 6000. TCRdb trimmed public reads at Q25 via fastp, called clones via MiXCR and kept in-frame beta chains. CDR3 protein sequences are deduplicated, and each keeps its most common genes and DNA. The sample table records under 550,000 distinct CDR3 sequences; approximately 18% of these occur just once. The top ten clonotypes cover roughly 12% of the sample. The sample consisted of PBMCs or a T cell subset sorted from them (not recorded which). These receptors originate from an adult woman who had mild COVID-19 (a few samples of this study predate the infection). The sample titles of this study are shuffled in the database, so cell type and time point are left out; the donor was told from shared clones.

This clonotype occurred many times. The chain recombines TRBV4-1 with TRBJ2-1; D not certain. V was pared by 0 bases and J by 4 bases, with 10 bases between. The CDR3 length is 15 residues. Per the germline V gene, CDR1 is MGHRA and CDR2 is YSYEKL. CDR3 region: CASSQEGRNYNEQFF. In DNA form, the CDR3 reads TGCGCCAGCAGCCAAGAGGGAAGGAATTACAATGAGCAGTTCTTC.

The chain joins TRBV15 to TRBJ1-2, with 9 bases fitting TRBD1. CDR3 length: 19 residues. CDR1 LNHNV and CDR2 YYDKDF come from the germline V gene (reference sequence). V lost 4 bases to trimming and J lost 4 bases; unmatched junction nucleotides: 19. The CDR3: CATSTGGQGKAQRSYGYTF. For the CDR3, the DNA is TGTGCCACCAGCACTGGGGGACAGGGAAAGGCCCAAAGGAGCTATGGCTACACCTTC.

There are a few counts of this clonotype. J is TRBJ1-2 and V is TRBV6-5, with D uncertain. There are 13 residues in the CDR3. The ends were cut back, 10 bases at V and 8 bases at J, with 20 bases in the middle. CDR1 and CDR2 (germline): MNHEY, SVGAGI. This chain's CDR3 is CATSARVEGGYTF. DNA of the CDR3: TGTGCCACTTCGGCGAGGGTTGAAGGAGGCTACACCTTC.

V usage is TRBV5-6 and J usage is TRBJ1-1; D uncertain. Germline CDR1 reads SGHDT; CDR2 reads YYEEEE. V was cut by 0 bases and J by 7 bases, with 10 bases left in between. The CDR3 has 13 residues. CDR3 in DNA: TGTGCCAGCAGCTTGGGGGTTGTCAGTGAAGCTTTCTTT. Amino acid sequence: CASSLGVVSEAFF.

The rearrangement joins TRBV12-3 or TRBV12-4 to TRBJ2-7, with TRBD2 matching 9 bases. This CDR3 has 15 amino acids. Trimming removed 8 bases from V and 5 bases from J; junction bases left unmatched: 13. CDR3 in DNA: TGTGCCAGCGCCCCTCGCCTAGCGGGAACCCACGAGCAGTACTTC. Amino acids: CASAPRLAGTHEQYF.

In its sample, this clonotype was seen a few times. As DNA, the CDR3 is TGCGCCAGCAGCCCTTGGAGTGGATACACCGGGGAGCTGTTTTTT. Protein product: CASSPWSGYTGELFF. This rearrangement joins TRBV5-1 to TRBJ2-2; D remains ambiguous. This CDR3 is 15 amino acids long. The ends were cut back, 4 bases at V and 3 bases at J, with 13 bases in the middle. Per the germline V gene, CDR1 is SGHRS and CDR2 is YFSETQ. The complete variable domain, with remaining parts taken from reference TRBV5-1 and TRBJ2-2, reads KAGVTQTPRYLIKTRGQQVTLSCSPISGHRSVSWYQQTPGQGLQFLFEYFSETQRNKGNFPGRFSGRQFSNSRSEMNVSTLELGDSALYLCASSPWSGYTGELFFGEGSRLTVL.

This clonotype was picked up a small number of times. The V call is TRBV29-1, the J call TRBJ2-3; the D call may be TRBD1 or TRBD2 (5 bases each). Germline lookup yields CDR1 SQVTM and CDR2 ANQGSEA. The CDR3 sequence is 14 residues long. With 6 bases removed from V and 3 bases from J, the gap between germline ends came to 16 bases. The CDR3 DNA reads TGCAGCGTCTCCGGGGCAGGGTTGACAGATACGCAGTATTTT. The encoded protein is CSVSGAGLTDTQYF.

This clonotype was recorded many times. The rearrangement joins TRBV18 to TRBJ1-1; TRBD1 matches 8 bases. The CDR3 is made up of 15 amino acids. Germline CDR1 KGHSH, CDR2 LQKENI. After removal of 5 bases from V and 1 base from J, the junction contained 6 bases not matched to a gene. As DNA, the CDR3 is TGTGCCAGCTCAGTCACAGGGGGGAGGAACACTGAAGCTTTCTTT. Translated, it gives CASSVTGGRNTEAFF.

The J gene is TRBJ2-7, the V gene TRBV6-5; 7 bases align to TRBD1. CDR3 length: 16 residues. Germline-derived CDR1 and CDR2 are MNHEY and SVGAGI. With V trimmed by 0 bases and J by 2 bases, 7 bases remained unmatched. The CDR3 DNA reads TGTGCCAGCAGTTACTCGATCGCTGACAGGGCCTACGAGCAGTACTTC. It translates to CASSYSIADRAYEQYF.

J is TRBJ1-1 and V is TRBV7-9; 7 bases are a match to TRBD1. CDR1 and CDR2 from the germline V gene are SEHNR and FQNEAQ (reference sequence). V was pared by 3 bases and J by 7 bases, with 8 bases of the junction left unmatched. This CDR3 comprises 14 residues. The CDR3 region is CASSLGPQGLEAFF. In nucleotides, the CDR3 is TGTGCCAGCAGCTTGGGACCACAGGGGCTTGAAGCTTTCTTT.

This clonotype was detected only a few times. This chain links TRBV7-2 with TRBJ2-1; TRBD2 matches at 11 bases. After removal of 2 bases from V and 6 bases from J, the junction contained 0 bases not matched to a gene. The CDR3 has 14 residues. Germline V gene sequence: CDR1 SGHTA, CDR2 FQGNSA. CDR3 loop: CASSLTSGSNEQFF. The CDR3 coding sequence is TGTGCCAGCAGCTTAACTAGCGGGAGCAATGAGCAGTTCTTC.

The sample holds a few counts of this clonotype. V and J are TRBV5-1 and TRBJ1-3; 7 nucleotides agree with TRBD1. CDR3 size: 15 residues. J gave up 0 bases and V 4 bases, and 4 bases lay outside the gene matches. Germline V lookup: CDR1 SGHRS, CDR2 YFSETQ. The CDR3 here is CASSHRGTSGNTIYF. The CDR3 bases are TGCGCCAGCAGCCACAGGGGCACCTCTGGAAACACCATATATTTT.

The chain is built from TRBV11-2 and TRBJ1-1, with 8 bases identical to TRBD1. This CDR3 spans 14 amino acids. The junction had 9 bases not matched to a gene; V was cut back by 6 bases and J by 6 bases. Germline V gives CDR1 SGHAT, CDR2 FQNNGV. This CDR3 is CASSFLDREAEAFF. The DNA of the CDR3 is TGTGCCAGCAGTTTTTTGGACAGGGAGGCTGAAGCTTTCTTT.

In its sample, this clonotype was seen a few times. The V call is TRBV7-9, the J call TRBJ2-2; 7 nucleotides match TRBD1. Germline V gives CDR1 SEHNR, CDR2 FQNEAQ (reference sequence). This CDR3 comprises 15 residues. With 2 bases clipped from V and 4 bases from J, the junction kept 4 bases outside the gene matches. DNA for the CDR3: TGTGCCAGCAGCTTAAGTGGACAGGCCACCGGGGAGCTGTTTTTT. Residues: CASSLSGQATGELFF.

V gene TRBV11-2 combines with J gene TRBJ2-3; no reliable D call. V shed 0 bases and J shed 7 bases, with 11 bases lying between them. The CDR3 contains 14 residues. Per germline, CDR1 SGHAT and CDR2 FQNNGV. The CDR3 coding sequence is TGTGCCAGCAGCTTAGAGGGCGCCTTCTATACGCAGTATTTT. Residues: CASSLEGAFYTQYF.

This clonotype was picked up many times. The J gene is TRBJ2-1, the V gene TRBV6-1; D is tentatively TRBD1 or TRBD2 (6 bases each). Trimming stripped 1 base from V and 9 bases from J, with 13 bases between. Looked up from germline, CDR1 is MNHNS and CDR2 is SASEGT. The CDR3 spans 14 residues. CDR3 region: CASSEDRVGGEQFF. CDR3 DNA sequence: TGTGCCAGCAGTGAAGACAGGGTCGGGGGTGAGCAGTTCTTC.

The CDR3 spells CASKGLDSYEQYF. Here the CDR3 DNA reads TGTGCCAGCAAGGGACTGGACAGCTACGAGCAGTACTTC. V usage is TRBV6-5 and J usage is TRBJ2-7; either TRBD1 or TRBD2 may supply D (6 bases each). The germline V gene has CDR1 MNHEY and CDR2 SVGAGI. The ends were cut back, 7 bases at V and 3 bases at J, with 13 bases in the middle. The CDR3 is 13 amino acids.

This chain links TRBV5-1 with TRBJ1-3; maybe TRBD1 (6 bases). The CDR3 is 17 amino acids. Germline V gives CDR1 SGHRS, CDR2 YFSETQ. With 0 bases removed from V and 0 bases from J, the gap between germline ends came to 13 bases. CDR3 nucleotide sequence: TGCGCCAGCAGCTTGGGATTTGAGGGACACTCTGGAAACACCATATATTTT. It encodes CASSLGFEGHSGNTIYF.

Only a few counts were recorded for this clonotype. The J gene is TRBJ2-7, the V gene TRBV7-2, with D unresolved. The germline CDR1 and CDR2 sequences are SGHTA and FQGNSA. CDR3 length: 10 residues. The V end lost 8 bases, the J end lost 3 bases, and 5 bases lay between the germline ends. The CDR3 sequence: CASADYEQYF. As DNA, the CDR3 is TGTGCCAGCGCCGACTACGAGCAGTACTTC.

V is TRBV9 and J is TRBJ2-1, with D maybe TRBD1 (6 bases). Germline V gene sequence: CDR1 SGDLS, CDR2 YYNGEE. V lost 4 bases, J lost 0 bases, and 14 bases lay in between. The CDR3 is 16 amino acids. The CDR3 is CASSTLDSYSYNEQFF. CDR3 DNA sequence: TGTGCCAGCAGCACTCTGGACAGCTACTCCTACAATGAGCAGTTCTTC.

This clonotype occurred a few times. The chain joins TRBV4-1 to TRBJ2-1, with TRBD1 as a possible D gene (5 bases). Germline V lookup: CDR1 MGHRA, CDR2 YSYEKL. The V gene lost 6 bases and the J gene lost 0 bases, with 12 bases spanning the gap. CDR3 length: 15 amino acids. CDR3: CASREGVSSYNEQFF. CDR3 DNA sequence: TGCGCCAGCAGGGAAGGGGTCAGCTCCTACAATGAGCAGTTCTTC.

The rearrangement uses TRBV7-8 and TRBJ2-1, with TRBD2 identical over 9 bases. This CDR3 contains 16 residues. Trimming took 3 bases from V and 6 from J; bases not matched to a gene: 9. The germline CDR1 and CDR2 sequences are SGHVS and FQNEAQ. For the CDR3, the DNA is TGTGCCAGCAGCTTTATCGCGGGGGGGCAAGGCAATGAGCAGTTCTTC. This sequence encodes CASSFIAGGQGNEQFF.

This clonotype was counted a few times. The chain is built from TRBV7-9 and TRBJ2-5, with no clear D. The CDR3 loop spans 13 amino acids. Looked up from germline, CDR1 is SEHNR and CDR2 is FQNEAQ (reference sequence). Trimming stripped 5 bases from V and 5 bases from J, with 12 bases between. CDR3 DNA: TGTGCCAGCAGCCCCCCGGACCTGGAGACCCAGTACTTC. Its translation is CASSPPDLETQYF.